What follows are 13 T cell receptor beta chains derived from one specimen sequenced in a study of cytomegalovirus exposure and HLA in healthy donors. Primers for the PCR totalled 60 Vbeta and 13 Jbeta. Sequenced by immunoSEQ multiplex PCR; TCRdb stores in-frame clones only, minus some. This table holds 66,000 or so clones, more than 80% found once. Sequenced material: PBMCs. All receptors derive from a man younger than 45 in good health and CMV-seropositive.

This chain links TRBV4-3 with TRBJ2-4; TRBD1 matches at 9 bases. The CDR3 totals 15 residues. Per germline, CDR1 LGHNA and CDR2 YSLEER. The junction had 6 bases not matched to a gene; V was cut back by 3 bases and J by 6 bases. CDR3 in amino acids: CASSHELDRGNIQYF. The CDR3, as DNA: TGCGCCAGCAGCCATGAACTGGACAGGGGAAACATTCAGTACTTC.

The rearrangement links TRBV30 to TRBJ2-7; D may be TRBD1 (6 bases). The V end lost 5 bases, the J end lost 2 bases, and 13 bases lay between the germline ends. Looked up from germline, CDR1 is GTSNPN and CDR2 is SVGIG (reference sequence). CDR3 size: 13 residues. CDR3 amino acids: CAWGQGPAYEQYF. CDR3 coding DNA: TGTGCCTGGGGGCAGGGGCCGGCCTACGAGCAGTACTTC.

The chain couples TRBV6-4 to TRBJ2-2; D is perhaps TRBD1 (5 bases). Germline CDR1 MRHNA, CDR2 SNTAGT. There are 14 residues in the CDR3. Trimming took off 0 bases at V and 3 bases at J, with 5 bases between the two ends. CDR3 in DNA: TGTGCCAGCAGTGACTCACAGGACACCGGGGAGCTGTTTTTT. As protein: CASSDSQDTGELFF.

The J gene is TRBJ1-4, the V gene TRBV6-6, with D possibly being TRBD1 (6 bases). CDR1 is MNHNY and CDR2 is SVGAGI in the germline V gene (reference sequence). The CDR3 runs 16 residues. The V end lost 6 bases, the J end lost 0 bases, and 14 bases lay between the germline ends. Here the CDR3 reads CASRGRGAATNEKLFF. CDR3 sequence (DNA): TGTGCCAGCAGGGGGAGGGGGGCTGCAACTAATGAAAAACTGTTTTTT.

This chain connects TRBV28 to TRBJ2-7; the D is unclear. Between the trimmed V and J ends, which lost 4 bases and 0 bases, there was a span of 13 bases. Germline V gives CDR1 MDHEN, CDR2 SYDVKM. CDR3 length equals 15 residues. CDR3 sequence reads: CASSYSGRSSYEQYF. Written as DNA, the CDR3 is TGTGCCAGCAGTTATTCAGGCCGAAGCTCCTACGAGCAGTACTTC.

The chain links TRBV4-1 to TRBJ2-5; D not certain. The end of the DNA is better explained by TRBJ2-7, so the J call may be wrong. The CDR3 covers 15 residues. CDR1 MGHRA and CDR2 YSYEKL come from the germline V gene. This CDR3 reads CASSQGANSVYEQYF. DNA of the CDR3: TGCGCCAGCAGCCAAGGAGCGAACTCAGTCTACGAGCAGTACTTC.

The CDR3 spells CASSPRDREPHGYTF. DNA for the CDR3: TGTGCCAGCAGCCCCCGGGACAGGGAGCCGCATGGCTACACCTTC. The rearrangement joins TRBV11-3 to TRBJ1-2; 9 bases match TRBD1. The germline gives CDR1 SGHNT, CDR2 YENEEA. The ends lost 5 bases at V and 6 bases at J; junction bases unmatched: 10. The length of the CDR3 is 15 residues.

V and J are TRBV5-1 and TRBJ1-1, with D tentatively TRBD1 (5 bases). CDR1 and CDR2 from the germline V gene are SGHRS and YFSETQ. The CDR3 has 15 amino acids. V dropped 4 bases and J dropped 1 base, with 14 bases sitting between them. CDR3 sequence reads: CASSPLTESNTEAFF. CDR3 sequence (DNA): TGCGCCAGCAGCCCCTTGACAGAATCGAACACTGAAGCTTTCTTT.

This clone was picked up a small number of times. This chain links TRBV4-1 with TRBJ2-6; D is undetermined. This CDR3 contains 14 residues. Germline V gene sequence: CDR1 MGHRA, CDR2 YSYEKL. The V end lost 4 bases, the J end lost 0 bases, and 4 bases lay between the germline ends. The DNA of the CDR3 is TGCGCCAGCAGCCGACACTCTGGGGCCAACGTCCTGACTTTC. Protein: CASSRHSGANVLTF.

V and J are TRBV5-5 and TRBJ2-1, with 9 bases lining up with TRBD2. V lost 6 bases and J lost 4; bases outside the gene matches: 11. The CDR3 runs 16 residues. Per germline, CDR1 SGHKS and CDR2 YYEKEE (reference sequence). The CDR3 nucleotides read TGTGCCAGCACCCTAGGCGGCGGGAGGGGGTACAATGAGCAGTTCTTC. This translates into CASTLGGGRGYNEQFF.

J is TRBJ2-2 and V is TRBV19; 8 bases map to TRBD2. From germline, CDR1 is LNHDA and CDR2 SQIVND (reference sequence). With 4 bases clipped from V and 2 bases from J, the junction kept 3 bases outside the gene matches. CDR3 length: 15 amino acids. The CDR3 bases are TGTGCCAGTAGTAGACTAGCGACCAACACCGGGGAGCTGTTTTTT. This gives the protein CASSRLATNTGELFF.

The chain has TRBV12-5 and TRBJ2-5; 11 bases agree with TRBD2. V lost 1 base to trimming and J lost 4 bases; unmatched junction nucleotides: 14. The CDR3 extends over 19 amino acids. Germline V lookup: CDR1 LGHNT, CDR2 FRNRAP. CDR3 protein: CASGLARGPLAGGGETQYF. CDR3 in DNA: TGTGCTAGTGGTTTGGCCCGCGGGCCCCTAGCGGGAGGTGGAGAGACCCAGTACTTC.

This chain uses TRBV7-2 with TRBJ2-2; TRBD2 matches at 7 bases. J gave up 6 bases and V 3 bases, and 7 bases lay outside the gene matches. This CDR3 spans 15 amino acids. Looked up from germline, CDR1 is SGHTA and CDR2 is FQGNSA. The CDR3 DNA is TGTGCCAGCAGCTTTGTCCGGGGAGGGGCCGGGGAGCTGTTTTTT. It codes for CASSFVRGGAGELFF.